This TCR beta chain was captured in a study of breast tumors, draining lymph nodes, adjacent tissues. Points from the study as a whole: Tumor and nontumor repertoires were significantly more similar in luminal-like than in basal-like breast cancer. The lymph node origin of tumor T cells was framed as consistent with a hypothesis, not demonstrated. Tumor repertoires ranked between lymph nodes and nontumor tissue in diversity, with V and J gene preferences.

V shed 5 bases and J shed 1 base, with 8 bases lying between them. Germline V gene sequence: CDR1 MGHDK, CDR2 SYGVNS. CDR3 length: 13 residues. TCRdb redid the calling of the multiplex PCR reads with MiXCR, one entry per CDR3 protein. The sample records approximately 15,000 distinct CDR3 sequences, around 58% being singletons. This clonotype was counted many times. Its antigen is still unknown. The chain has TRBV25-1 and TRBJ1-1; no clear D gene. The sequenced sample was tumor-adjacent breast tissue. The sequence was collected from a female donor with breast cancer. Some clones in this sample may be carry-over from other donors' samples. The CDR3 sequence: CASSIGRNTEAFF. Here the CDR3 DNA reads TGTGCCAGCAGTATCGGGAGGAACACTGAAGCTTTCTTT.